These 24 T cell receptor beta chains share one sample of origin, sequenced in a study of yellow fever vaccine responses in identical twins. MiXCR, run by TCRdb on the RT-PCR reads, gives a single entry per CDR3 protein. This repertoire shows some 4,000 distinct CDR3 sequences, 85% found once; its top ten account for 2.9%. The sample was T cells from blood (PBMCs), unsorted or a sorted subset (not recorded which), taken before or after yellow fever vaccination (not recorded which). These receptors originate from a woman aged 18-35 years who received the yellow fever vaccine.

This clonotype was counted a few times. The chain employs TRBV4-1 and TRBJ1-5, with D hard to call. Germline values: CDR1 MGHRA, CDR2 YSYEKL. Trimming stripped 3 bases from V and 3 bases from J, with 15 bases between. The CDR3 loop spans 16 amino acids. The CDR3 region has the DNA TGCGCCAGCAGCCAGCCACGGAGAGGGTTCAATCAGCCCCAGCATTTT. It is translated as CASSQPRRGFNQPQHF.

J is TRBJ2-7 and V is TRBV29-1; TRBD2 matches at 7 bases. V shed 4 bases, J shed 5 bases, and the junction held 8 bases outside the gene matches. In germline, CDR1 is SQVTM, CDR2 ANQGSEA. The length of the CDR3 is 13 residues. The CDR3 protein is CSVGVAGIHEQYF. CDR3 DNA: TGCAGCGTTGGGGTAGCGGGTATCCACGAGCAGTACTTC.

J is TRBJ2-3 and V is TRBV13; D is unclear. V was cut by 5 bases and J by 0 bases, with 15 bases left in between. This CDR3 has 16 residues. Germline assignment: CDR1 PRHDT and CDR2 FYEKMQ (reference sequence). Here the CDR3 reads CASSLKTILSTDTQYF. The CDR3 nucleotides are TGTGCCAGCAGCCTCAAGACCATCCTAAGCACAGATACGCAGTATTTT.

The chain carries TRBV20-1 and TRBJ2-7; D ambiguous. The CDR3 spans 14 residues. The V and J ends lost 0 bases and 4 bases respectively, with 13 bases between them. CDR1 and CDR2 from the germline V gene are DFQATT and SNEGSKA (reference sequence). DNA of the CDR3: TGCAGTGCTAGAGATGATGGTAGCAGTTACGAGCAGTACTTC. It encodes CSARDDGSSYEQYF.

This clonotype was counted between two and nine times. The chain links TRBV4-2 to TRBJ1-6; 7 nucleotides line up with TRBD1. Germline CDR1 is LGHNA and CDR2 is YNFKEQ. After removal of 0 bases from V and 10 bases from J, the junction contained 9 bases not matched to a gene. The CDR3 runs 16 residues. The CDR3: CASSQDQGEGSSPLHF. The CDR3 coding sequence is TGTGCCAGCAGCCAAGATCAGGGGGAGGGTAGCTCACCCCTCCACTTT.

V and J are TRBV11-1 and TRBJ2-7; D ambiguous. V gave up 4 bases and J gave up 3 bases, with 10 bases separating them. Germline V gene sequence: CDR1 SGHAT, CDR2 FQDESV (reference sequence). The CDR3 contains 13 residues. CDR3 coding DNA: TGTGCCAGCAGCTCCGGAGAATTCTACGAGCAGTACTTC. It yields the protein CASSSGEFYEQYF. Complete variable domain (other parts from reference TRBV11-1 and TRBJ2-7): EAEVAQSPRYKITEKSQAVAFWCDPISGHATLYWYRQILGQGPELLVQFQDESVVDDSQLPKDRFSAERLKGVDSTLKIQPAELGDSAMYLCASSSGEFYEQYFGPGTRLTVT.

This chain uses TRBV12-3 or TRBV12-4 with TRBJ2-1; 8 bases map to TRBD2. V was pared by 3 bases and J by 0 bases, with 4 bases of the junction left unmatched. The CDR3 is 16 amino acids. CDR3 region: CASSFTGGGSYNEQFF. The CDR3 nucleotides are TGTGCCAGCAGTTTCACGGGGGGGGGCTCCTACAATGAGCAGTTCTTC.

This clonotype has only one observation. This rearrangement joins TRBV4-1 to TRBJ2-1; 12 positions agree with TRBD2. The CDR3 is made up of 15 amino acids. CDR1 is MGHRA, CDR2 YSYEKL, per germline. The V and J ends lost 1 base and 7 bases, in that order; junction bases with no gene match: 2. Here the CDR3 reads CASSQGLAGVNEQFF. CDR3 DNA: TGCGCCAGCAGCCAAGGACTAGCGGGAGTAAATGAGCAGTTCTTC.

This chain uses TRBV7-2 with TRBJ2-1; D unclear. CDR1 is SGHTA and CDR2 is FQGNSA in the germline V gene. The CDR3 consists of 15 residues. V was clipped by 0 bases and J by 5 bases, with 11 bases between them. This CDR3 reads CASSLAATSNNEQFF. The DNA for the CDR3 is TGTGCCAGCAGCTTAGCGGCGACAAGCAACAATGAGCAGTTCTTC.

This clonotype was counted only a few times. The chain's CDR3 is CASSINTEAFF. CDR3 nucleotide sequence: TGTGCCAGCAGTATCAACACTGAAGCTTTCTTT. V usage is TRBV6-1 and J usage is TRBJ1-1; D is unresolved. V was pared by 5 bases and J by 2 bases, with 3 bases between. The CDR3 is 11 amino acids. Germline V gene sequence: CDR1 MNHNS, CDR2 SASEGT.

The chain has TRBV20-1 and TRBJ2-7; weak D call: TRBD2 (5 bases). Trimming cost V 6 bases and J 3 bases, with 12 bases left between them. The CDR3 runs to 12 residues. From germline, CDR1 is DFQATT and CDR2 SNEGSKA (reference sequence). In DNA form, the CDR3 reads TGCAGTGCCCCCATAGAGGGCTACGAGCAGTACTTC. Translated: CSAPIEGYEQYF.

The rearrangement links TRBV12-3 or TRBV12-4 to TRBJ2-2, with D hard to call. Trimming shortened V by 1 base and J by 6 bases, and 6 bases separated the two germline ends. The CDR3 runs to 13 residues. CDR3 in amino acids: CASSLVGSGELFF. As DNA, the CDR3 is TGTGCCAGCAGTTTAGTGGGTTCCGGGGAGCTGTTTTTT.

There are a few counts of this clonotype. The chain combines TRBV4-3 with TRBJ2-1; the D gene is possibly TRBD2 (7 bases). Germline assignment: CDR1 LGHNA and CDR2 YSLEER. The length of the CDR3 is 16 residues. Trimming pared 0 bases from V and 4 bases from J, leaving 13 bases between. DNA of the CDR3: TGCGCCAGCAGCCAAGAAGGGGGGGGGAATTACAATGAGCAGTTCTTC. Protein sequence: CASSQEGGGNYNEQFF.

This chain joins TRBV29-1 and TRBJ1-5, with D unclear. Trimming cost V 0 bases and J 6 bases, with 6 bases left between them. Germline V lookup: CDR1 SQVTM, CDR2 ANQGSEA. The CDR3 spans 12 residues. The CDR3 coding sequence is TGCAGCGTTGAAGATCGACTTCAGCCCCAGCATTTT. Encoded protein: CSVEDRLQPQHF.

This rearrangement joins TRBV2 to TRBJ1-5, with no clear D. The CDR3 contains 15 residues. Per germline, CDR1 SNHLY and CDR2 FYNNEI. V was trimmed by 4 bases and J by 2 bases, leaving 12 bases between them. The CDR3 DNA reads TGTGCCAGCAGTGTGGTACGAGGTGGCAATCAGCCCCAGCATTTT. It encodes CASSVVRGGNQPQHF. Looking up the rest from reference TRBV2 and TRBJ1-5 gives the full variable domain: EPEVTQTPSHQVTQMGQEVILRCVPISNHLYFYWYRQILGQKVEFLVSFYNNEISEKSEIFDDQFSVERPDGSNFTLKIRSTKLEDSAMYFCASSVVRGGNQPQHFGDGTRLSIL.

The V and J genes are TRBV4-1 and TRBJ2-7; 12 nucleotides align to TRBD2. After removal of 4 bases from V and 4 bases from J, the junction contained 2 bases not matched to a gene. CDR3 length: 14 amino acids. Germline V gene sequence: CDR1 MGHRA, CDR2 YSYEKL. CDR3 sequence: CASSRGLAGYEQYF. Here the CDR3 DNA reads TGCGCCAGCAGCCGCGGACTAGCGGGGTACGAGCAGTACTTC.

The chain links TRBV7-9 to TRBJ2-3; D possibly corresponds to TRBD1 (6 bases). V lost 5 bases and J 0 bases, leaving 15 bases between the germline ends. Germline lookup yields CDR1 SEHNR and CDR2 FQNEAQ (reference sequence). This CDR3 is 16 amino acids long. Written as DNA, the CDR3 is TGTGCCAGCAGCCCCCTCGGACAGAAGAGCACAGATACGCAGTATTTT. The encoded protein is CASSPLGQKSTDTQYF.

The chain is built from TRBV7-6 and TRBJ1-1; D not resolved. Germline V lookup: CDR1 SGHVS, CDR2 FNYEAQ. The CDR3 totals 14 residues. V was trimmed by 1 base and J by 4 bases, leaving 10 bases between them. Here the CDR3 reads CASSLGAGPTEAFF. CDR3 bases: TGTGCCAGCAGCTTAGGCGCGGGTCCCACTGAAGCTTTCTTT.

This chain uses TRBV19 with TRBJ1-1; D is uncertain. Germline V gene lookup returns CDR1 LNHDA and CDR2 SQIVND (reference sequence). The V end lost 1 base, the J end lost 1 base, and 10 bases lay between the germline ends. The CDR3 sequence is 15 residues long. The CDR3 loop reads CASSIGGYGNTEAFF. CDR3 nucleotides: TGTGCCAGTAGTATAGGAGGGTACGGGAACACTGAAGCTTTCTTT.

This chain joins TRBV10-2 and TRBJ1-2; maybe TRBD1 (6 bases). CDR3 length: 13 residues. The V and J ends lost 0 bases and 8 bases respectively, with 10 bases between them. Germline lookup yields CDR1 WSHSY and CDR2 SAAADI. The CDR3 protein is CASSESGGEGYTF. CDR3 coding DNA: TGCGCCAGCAGTGAGTCCGGGGGCGAGGGCTACACCTTC.

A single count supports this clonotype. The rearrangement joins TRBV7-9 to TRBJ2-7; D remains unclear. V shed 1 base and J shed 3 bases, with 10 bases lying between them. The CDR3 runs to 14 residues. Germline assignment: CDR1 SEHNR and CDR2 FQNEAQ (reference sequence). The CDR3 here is CASSLGQQVYEQYF. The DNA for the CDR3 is TGTGCCAGCAGCTTAGGGCAGCAAGTCTACGAGCAGTACTTC.

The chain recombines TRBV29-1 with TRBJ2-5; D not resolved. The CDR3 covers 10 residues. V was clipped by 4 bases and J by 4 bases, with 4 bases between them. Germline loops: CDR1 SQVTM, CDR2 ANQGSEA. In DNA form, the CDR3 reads TGCAGCGTTGTTATAGAGACCCAGTACTTC. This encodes CSVVIETQYF.

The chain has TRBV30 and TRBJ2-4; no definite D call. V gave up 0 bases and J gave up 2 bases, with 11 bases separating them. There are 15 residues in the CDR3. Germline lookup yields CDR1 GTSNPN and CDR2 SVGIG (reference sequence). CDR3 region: CAWSVPVISKNIQYF. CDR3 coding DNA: TGTGCCTGGAGTGTACCGGTGATCTCCAAAAACATTCAGTACTTC.

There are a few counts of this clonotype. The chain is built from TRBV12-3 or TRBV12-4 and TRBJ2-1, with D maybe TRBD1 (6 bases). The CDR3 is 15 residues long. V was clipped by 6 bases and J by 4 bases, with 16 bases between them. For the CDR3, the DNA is TGTGCCAGCAGGTATCGGGACATTGTTTACAATGAGCAGTTCTTC. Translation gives CASRYRDIVYNEQFF.